Below, 4 T cell receptor beta chains from the same sample are listed, as sequenced in a study of T-cell reconstitution after alpha-beta-depleted transplantation in children. Preparation of the TCRbeta library involved a method that used unique molecular identifiers. TCRdb independently ran MiXCR on the PCR reads; one entry per CDR3 protein. The sample has hundreds of thousands of distinct CDR3 sequences; more than 20% are singletons. Sequences were derived from PBMCs, mostly from graft donor cells, sampled 360 days after TCRalphabeta/CD19-depleted stem cell transplant. These receptors all stem from a boy in the first two years of life who had a stem cell transplant for acute myeloid leukemia, so the T cells may come from the graft donor.

The chain carries TRBV11-2 and TRBJ1-3, with a possible D match to TRBD1 (5 bases). From germline, CDR1 is SGHAT and CDR2 FQNNGV. The CDR3 is 15 residues long. Trimming took off 6 bases at V and 1 base at J, with 13 bases between the two ends. CDR3 DNA: TGTGCCAGCAGATCGAGGGGCGGTTCTGGAAACACCATATATTTT. Amino acids: CASRSRGGSGNTIYF.

This clonotype was counted between two and nine times. This chain uses TRBV7-2 with TRBJ2-7; D is unclear. CDR1 SGHTA and CDR2 FQGNSA come from the germline V gene. CDR3 size: 13 residues. With 3 bases removed from V and 1 base from J, the gap between germline ends came to 7 bases. Here the CDR3 DNA reads TGTGCCAGCAGCTTGCCGCCTTCCTACGAGCAGTACTTC. It translates to CASSLPPSYEQYF.

Only one count was recorded for this clonotype. The V call is TRBV10-3, the J call TRBJ2-3; D perhaps matches TRBD1 (6 bases). Germline values: CDR1 ENHRY, CDR2 SYGVKD. This CDR3 contains 16 residues. The V end was cut by 7 bases, the J end by 1 base, with 18 bases between. The CDR3: CAIMGALAHGTDTQYF. The CDR3, as DNA: TGTGCCATCATGGGGGCCCTAGCACACGGCACAGATACGCAGTATTTT.

A few counts support this clonotype. V usage is TRBV7-9 and J usage is TRBJ2-1, with TRBD2 matching over 8 bases. With V trimmed by 1 base and J by 11 bases, 10 bases remained unmatched. Germline V gene sequence: CDR1 SEHNR, CDR2 FQNEAQ (reference sequence). This CDR3 has 15 residues. The CDR3 DNA reads TGTGCCAGCAGCTTAGAGGCTAGCGGGCTGAAGAAGCAGTTCTTC. Encoded protein: CASSLEASGLKKQFF.